The rows below give T cell receptor beta chains drawn from one sample of a study of T-cell reconstitution after alpha-beta-depleted transplantation in children. TCRdb passed the PCR reads through MiXCR, listing each CDR3 protein once. Here the sample spans some 200,000 distinct CDR3 sequences, roughly 8.3% being singletons. The sample here was PBMCs, mostly from graft donor cells, taken 360 days after TCRalphabeta/CD19-depleted stem cell transplant. Source of these receptors: a male patient between 2 and 15 years old who had a stem cell transplant for acute myeloid leukemia, so the T cells may come from the graft donor. CDR3s include the opening cysteine and the closing phenylalanine or tryptophan. D genes are given only for firm matches. The size of a clone is reported for some rows only, either as once, few or many, or as a class for expanded clones.

d_gene,abundance,j_gene,v_gene,CDR3aa,CDR3nt
.,few,TRBJ1-1,TRBV18,CASSPPTANTEAFF,TGTGCCAGCTCACCACCGACGGCGAACACTGAAGCTTTCTTT
.,many,TRBJ1-2,TRBV5-1,CASSLVGAGYTF,TGCGCCAGCAGCTTGGTTGGGGCAGGCTACACCTTC
.,many,TRBJ2-3,TRBV20-1,CSASPPLQGDTQYF,TGCAGTGCTAGCCCCCCACTTCAAGGAGATACGCAGTATTTT
TRBD2,many,TRBJ2-5,TRBV5-1,CASSRTRQETQYF,TGCGCCAGCTCCAGGACTAGACAAGAGACCCAGTACTTC
.,few,TRBJ2-5,TRBV20-1,CSAEGALTQETQYF,TGCAGTGCCGAGGGAGCCCTGACCCAAGAGACCCAGTACTTC
TRBD2,many,TRBJ2-5,TRBV5-1,CASSLRASGEFSETQYF,TGCGCCAGCAGCTTGAGAGCTAGCGGGGAATTTTCGGAGACCCAGTACTTC
.,few,TRBJ2-1,TRBV12-3/TRBV12-4,CASIPGGGQGPNEQFF,TGTGCCAGCATACCCGGGGGGGGACAGGGTCCCAATGAGCAGTTCTTC
.,few,TRBJ2-3,TRBV12-3/TRBV12-4,CASSINRRGVASSTDTQYF,TGTGCCAGCAGTATAAACCGGAGGGGAGTAGCGAGTAGCACAGATACGCAGTATTTT
TRBD2,many,TRBJ2-1,TRBV15,CATSRYGLAGPYNEQFF,TGTGCCACCAGCAGATATGGACTAGCGGGTCCCTACAATGAGCAGTTCTTC
.,.,TRBJ2-2,TRBV5-1,CASSLALDFPLNTGELFF,TGCGCCAGCAGCTTGGCCCTTGATTTTCCCTTAAACACCGGGGAGCTGTTTTTT
TRBD2,.,TRBJ2-1,TRBV29-1,CSAGGLAGIGEQFF,TGCAGCGCCGGGGGACTAGCGGGAATCGGTGAGCAGTTCTTC
TRBD2,.,TRBJ2-1,TRBV9,CASSVSGVSSYNEQFF,TGTGCCAGCAGCGTAAGCGGGGTGAGCTCCTACAATGAGCAGTTCTTC
TRBD2,few,TRBJ2-1,TRBV5-1,CASRRGGLNEQFF,TGCGCCAGCCGCCGGGGGGGGCTCAATGAGCAGTTCTTC
TRBD1,.,TRBJ1-3,TRBV29-1,CSVDLGRGSGNTIYF,TGCAGCGTTGATTTGGGCAGGGGGTCGGGAAACACCATATATTTT
.,few,TRBJ2-4,TRBV5-1,CASAGPIGGKNIQYF,TGCGCCAGCGCGGGCCCAATAGGTGGCAAAAACATTCAGTACTTC
TRBD2,few,TRBJ2-1,TRBV20-1,CCARDLEAGGGIYNEQFF,TGCTGTGCTAGAGATCTTGAAGCGGGAGGAGGTATCTACAATGAGCAGTTCTTC
TRBD2,.,TRBJ2-5,TRBV20-1,CSARDPTRDTQGTSVDYETQYF,TGCAGTGCTAGAGATCCTACGCGAGACACCCAGGGGACTAGCGTTGATTACGAGACCCAGTACTTC
TRBD1,few,TRBJ1-5,TRBV7-9,CASSIGTGGIGNQPQHF,TGTGCCAGCAGCATTGGGACAGGGGGAATTGGCAATCAGCCCCAGCATTTT
.,many,TRBJ2-2,TRBV5-5,CASSGTGELFF,TGTGCCAGCAGCGGCACCGGGGAGCTGTTTTTT
TRBD1,many,TRBJ2-2,TRBV20-1,CSANRDRVAGELFF,TGCAGTGCAAATCGGGACAGGGTAGCCGGGGAGCTGTTTTTT
TRBD2,few,TRBJ2-3,TRBV4-3,CASSQDLAGGGDTQYF,TGCGCCAGCAGCCAAGATCTAGCGGGAGGGGGAGATACGCAGTATTTT
.,few,TRBJ1-3,TRBV5-1,CASSSRTGTVSSGNTIYF,TGCGCCAGCAGCTCTAGAACTGGGACGGTGAGCTCTGGAAACACCATATATTTT
TRBD2,many,TRBJ2-1,TRBV28,CASSSPAGGSYNEQFF,TGTGCCAGCAGTTCCCCAGCGGGGGGCTCCTACAATGAGCAGTTCTTC
TRBD2,once,TRBJ2-3,TRBV5-1,CASSLVPSGRATDTQYF,TGCGCCAGCAGCTTGGTGCCTAGCGGGAGGGCAACAGATACGCAGTATTTT
.,.,TRBJ1-4,TRBV11-3,CASSFSPGEKLFF,TGTGCCAGCAGCTTTTCTCCAGGGGAAAAACTGTTTTTT
.,.,TRBJ2-1,TRBV15,CATSIEGRAYNEQFF,TGTGCCACCAGCATCGAGGGACGGGCCTACAATGAGCAGTTCTTC
TRBD2,many,TRBJ2-3,TRBV5-1,CASSPGLAGGKDTQYF,TGCGCCAGCAGCCCCGGACTAGCGGGGGGCAAAGATACGCAGTATTTT
.,few,TRBJ1-5,TRBV12-3/TRBV12-4,CASSAQGSNQPQHF,TGTGCCAGCAGTGCCCAGGGGAGCAATCAGCCCCAGCATTTT
.,many,TRBJ2-1,TRBV7-9,CASSLYRTNEQFF,TGTGCCAGCAGCTTATACAGAACGAATGAGCAGTTCTTC
.,many,TRBJ2-5,TRBV12-3/TRBV12-4,CASTWGPETQYF,TGTGCCAGCACCTGGGGGCCAGAGACCCAGTACTTC
.,.,TRBJ2-3,TRBV7-2,CASSLQAGFGQGAYF,.
.,few,TRBJ2-7,TRBV11-2,CASSRPHRTSTGLDNYEQYF,TGTGCCAGCAGCCGACCCCATAGAACCTCCACGGGGCTAGATAACTACGAGCAGTACTTC
.,many,TRBJ2-1,TRBV12-3/TRBV12-4,CASSLGPSYNEQFF,TGTGCCAGCAGTTTGGGACCATCCTACAATGAGCAGTTCTTC
TRBD2,many,TRBJ2-1,TRBV9,CASSVVASGYNEQFF,TGTGCCAGCAGCGTAGTGGCTAGCGGTTACAATGAGCAGTTCTTC
TRBD1,.,TRBJ1-1,TRBV28,CASSLQTGANTEAFF,TGTGCCAGCAGTTTACAGACAGGGGCGAACACTGAAGCTTTCTTT
TRBD2,many,TRBJ2-7,TRBV12-3/TRBV12-4,CASSLGLAGIYEQYF,TGTGCCAGCAGCCTCGGACTAGCGGGCATCTACGAGCAGTACTTC
.,.,TRBJ2-5,TRBV3-1,CASSGTAETQYF,TGTGCCAGCAGTGGGACTGCAGAGACCCAGTACTTC
TRBD1,few,TRBJ2-4,TRBV6-1,CASSWGDREVLYF,TGTGCCAGCTCATGGGGGGACAGGGAGGTTTTATACTTC
.,few,TRBJ2-1,TRBV20-1,CSARGLTDSYNEQFF,TGCAGTGCTAGGGGGCTAACCGACTCCTACAATGAGCAGTTCTTC
TRBD1,.,TRBJ2-7,TRBV20-1,CSATPLSGGSGEQYF,TGCAGTGCTACGCCACTCTCAGGGGGCTCGGGGGAGCAGTACTTC
.,.,TRBJ1-5,TRBV7-2,CASSLSPNPNSNQPQHF,TGTGCCAGCAGCTTATCCCCCAATCCTAATAGCAATCAGCCCCAGCATTTT
TRBD2,many,TRBJ2-1,TRBV29-1,CSVEGVTSGRNEQFF,TGCAGCGTTGAAGGAGTTACTAGCGGGAGGAATGAGCAGTTCTTC
TRBD2,few,TRBJ2-1,TRBV7-3,CASSPSPGLAGNEQFF,TGTGCCAGCAGCCCGTCTCCGGGACTAGCGGGAAATGAGCAGTTCTTC
TRBD2,many,TRBJ2-3,TRBV29-1,CSVGTSGSTDTQYF,TGCAGCGTCGGGACTAGCGGGAGCACAGATACGCAGTATTTT
TRBD1,.,TRBJ1-2,TRBV5-1,CASSLGDRDYGYTF,TGCGCCAGCAGCTTGGGGGACAGGGACTATGGCTACACCTTC
.,few,TRBJ2-5,TRBV7-9,CASSLGQAYQETQYF,TGTGCCAGCAGCTTAGGTCAGGCGTACCAAGAGACCCAGTACTTC
TRBD2,.,TRBJ2-1,TRBV12-3/TRBV12-4,CASSLARTSGSSYNEQFF,TGTGCCAGCAGTTTAGCCCGGACTAGCGGGAGCTCCTACAATGAGCAGTTCTTC
.,few,TRBJ1-5,TRBV12-3/TRBV12-4,CASSRQYPQPQHF,TGTGCCAGCAGTAGACAATATCCTCAGCCCCAGCATTTT
.,few,TRBJ2-1,TRBV12-3/TRBV12-4,CASTTYNEQFF,TGTGCCAGCACGACCTACAATGAGCAGTTCTTC
.,.,TRBJ2-7,TRBV27,CATGPSYEQYF,TGTGCCACGGGACCCTCCTACGAGCAGTACTTC
.,.,TRBJ2-5,TRBV29-1,CSVEHGRQETQYF,TGCAGCGTTGAACACGGTCGGCAAGAGACCCAGTACTTC
.,.,TRBJ2-1,TRBV2,CASSTWGEQFF,TGTGCCAGCAGTACCTGGGGTGAGCAGTTCTTC
.,many,TRBJ2-5,TRBV7-8,CASSLARETQYF,TGTGCCAGCAGCTTAGCCCGGGAGACCCAGTACTTC
TRBD1,few,TRBJ1-1,TRBV12-3/TRBV12-4,CASSSHGQAVNTEAFF,TGTGCCAGCAGTTCCCACGGACAGGCGGTGAACACTGAAGCTTTCTTT
.,.,TRBJ2-7,TRBV5-1,CASSLGRSGPYEQYF,TGCGCCAGCAGCTTGGGAAGAAGCGGACCCTACGAGCAGTACTTC
TRBD2,many,TRBJ2-7,TRBV6-5,CASRGYSGKSYEQYF,TGTGCCAGCAGGGGATATAGCGGGAAGTCCTACGAGCAGTACTTC
.,many,TRBJ2-1,TRBV4-3,CASSLLGGSNEQFF,TGCGCCAGCAGCCTCCTTGGTGGATCGAATGAGCAGTTCTTC
.,.,TRBJ2-3,TRBV20-1,CSARVTGARETQYF,TGCAGTGCTAGAGTAACGGGGGCGCGGGAAACGCAGTATTTT
TRBD2,few,TRBJ2-7,TRBV20-1,CSALGLAGVEQYF,TGCAGTGCTTTGGGACTAGCGGGAGTCGAGCAGTACTTC
TRBD1,.,TRBJ1-1,TRBV10-3,CAISDRGPDTEAFF,TGTGCCATCAGTGACAGGGGGCCGGACACTGAAGCTTTCTTT